The 12 T cell receptor beta chains given below trace back to one sample, sequenced in a study of neurological immune-mediated disorders. TCRdb re-called the 5' RACE reads with MiXCR, one entry per CDR3 protein. Here the sample spans more than 10,000 distinct CDR3 sequences, approximately 22% being singletons. What was sequenced was CD8+ T cells from blood. The receptors originated from a middle-aged woman with multiple sclerosis.

As to this clonotype: This may arise from a read error, as a much more abundant clone is one base away. This CDR3 is CTSSPEGTSGGTYNEQFF. The DNA of the CDR3 is TGCACCAGCAGCCCAGAAGGGACTAGCGGGGGGACCTACAATGAGCAGTTCTTC. V and J are TRBV5-1 and TRBJ2-1; 15 bases align to TRBD2. The CDR3 is made up of 18 amino acids. CDR1 is SGHRS, CDR2 YFSETQ, per germline.

The J gene is TRBJ2-5, the V gene TRBV6-6, with 8 nucleotides matching TRBD2. V lost 8 bases to trimming and J lost 5 bases; unmatched junction nucleotides: 4. The CDR3 covers 12 residues. Germline V gene sequence: CDR1 MNHNY, CDR2 SVGAGI (reference sequence). CDR3 loop: CASSGLAETQYF. The CDR3 DNA reads as TGTGCCAGCTCCGGACTAGCCGAGACCCAGTACTTC.

This clonotype appeared many times. The V gene is TRBV5-1, the J gene TRBJ2-4, with TRBD1 as a possible D gene (6 bases). CDR1 is SGHRS, CDR2 YFSETQ, per germline. Trimming removed 2 bases at V and 2 bases at J, with 11 bases between. CDR3 length: 15 amino acids. The CDR3 DNA sequence: TGCGCCAGCAGCTTACCACAGGGTACCAAAAACATTCAGTACTTC. Translated: CASSLPQGTKNIQYF. The full variable domain, in which reference TRBV5-1 and TRBJ2-4 provide the parts outside the CDR3, is KAGVTQTPRYLIKTRGQQVTLSCSPISGHRSVSWYQQTPGQGLQFLFEYFSETQRNKGNFPGRFSGRQFSNSRSEMNVSTLELGDSALYLCASSLPQGTKNIQYFGAGTRLSVL.

The chain has TRBV5-1 and TRBJ1-5, with D possibly being TRBD1 (6 bases). Per the germline V gene, CDR1 is SGHRS and CDR2 is YFSETQ. The length of the CDR3 is 14 residues. V was clipped by 2 bases and J by 4 bases, with 10 bases between them. In DNA form, the CDR3 reads TGCGCCAGCAGCTTCGACGGGACAAATCAGCCCCAGCATTTT. It codes for CASSFDGTNQPQHF.

The V call is TRBV25-1, the J call TRBJ2-1; D may be TRBD1 or TRBD2 (5 bases each). The V gene's germline CDR1 is MGHDK and CDR2 SYGVNS. This CDR3 spans 14 amino acids. The germline V and J ends were trimmed by 5 bases and 1 base, with 9 bases remaining between them. CDR3 sequence reads: CASSLEGSYNEQFF. The CDR3 coding sequence is TGTGCCAGCAGTCTAGAGGGGTCCTACAATGAGCAGTTCTTC.

This clonotype was seen a few times. V gene TRBV20-1 combines with J gene TRBJ1-2, with 8 bases that match TRBD1. Germline V gives CDR1 DFQATT, CDR2 SNEGSKA (reference sequence). This CDR3 region has 17 residues. The junction had 15 bases not matched to a gene; V was cut back by 1 base and J by 5 bases. CDR3 sequence: CSARADRDPPVYYGYTF. The CDR3, as DNA: TGCAGTGCTAGAGCGGACAGGGACCCCCCCGTTTATTATGGCTACACCTTC.

In its sample, this clonotype was seen many times. The chain is built from TRBV2 and TRBJ1-1; D remains ambiguous. The V gene lost 2 bases and the J gene lost 8 bases, with 15 bases spanning the gap. The CDR3 totals 14 residues. Germline V lookup: CDR1 SNHLY, CDR2 FYNNEI. In DNA, the CDR3 is TGTGCCAGCAGTGAAATTAGGGAGGGTACCGAAGCTTTCTTT. Its protein is CASSEIREGTEAFF.

This clonotype counts as medium-sized. This chain links TRBV5-5 with TRBJ2-6, with unresolved D. This CDR3 comprises 16 residues. CDR1 is SGHKS and CDR2 is YYEKEE in the germline V gene (reference sequence). Deletions cut 0 bases from V and 0 bases from J, with 7 bases between. The CDR3 region is CASSLVPGSGANVLTF. Written as DNA, the CDR3 is TGTGCCAGCAGCTTGGTCCCGGGCTCTGGGGCCAACGTCCTGACTTTC. Using reference TRBV5-5 and TRBJ2-6 for the parts outside the CDR3, the full variable domain is DAGVTQSPTHLIKTRGQQVTLRCSPISGHKSVSWYQQVLGQGPQFIFQYYEKEERGRGNFPDRFSARQFPNYSSELNVNALLLGDSALYLCASSLVPGSGANVLTFGAGSRLTVL.

The V gene is TRBV10-3, the J gene TRBJ2-3; D possibly corresponds to TRBD1 (6 bases). The V end was cut by 6 bases, the J end by 2 bases, with 12 bases between. This CDR3 contains 14 residues. Per germline, CDR1 ENHRY and CDR2 SYGVKD. The CDR3 DNA reads as TGTGCCATCAGCGTGACAGGCACCACAGATACGCAGTATTTT. This gives the protein CAISVTGTTDTQYF.

By frequency in the sample, this clonotype is hyperexpanded. V is TRBV10-1 and J is TRBJ2-7; no definite D call. Germline values: CDR1 WNHNN, CDR2 SYGVQD (reference sequence). The CDR3 is 12 amino acids. Trimming pared 3 bases from V and 2 bases from J, leaving 5 bases between. The CDR3 bases are TGCGCCAGCAGTGATGATCCCTACGAGCAGTACTTC. This gives the protein CASSDDPYEQYF.

V usage is TRBV7-9 and J usage is TRBJ1-1, with D perhaps matching TRBD1 (6 bases). The CDR3 has 13 residues. Germline values: CDR1 SEHNR, CDR2 FQNEAQ (reference sequence). Trimming left V 3 bases short and J 7 bases short, with 12 bases between. The CDR3 DNA reads as TGTGCCAGCAGCTTTACAGGGTATGGTGAAGCTTTCTTT. Translating gives CASSFTGYGEAFF.

The J gene is TRBJ1-1, the V gene TRBV5-1; D gene uncertain. Germline CDR1 and CDR2: SGHRS and YFSETQ. V lost 3 bases and J 1 base, leaving 13 bases between the germline ends. The CDR3 spans 15 residues. The CDR3 region is CASSSRGLQNTEAFF. The CDR3 nucleotides are TGCGCCAGCAGCTCACGCGGCCTTCAGAACACTGAAGCTTTCTTT.